This record covers a single T cell receptor (beta chain). Its antigen is as yet unknown. The CDR3 runs to 14 residues. The V gene lost 3 bases and the J gene lost 3 bases, with 10 bases spanning the gap. Germline CDR1 reads WSHSY; CDR2 reads SAAADI. This sample is part of a study of shared clonotypes between healthy human individuals. Study summary: CD8 memory received one plate per donor, CD8 naive two, CD4 memory three and CD4 naive three. Overall study findings and caveats: Limited genetic and exposure-history diversity came from having few donors. Among non-shared clonotypes, generation probabilities were lower than among those shared by all four donors.

The donors, all of them Caucasian adults, lived in Nashville, Tennessee. This table comes from immunoSEQ multiplex PCR, and its TCRdb copy is limited to in-frame clones, with some not included. This sample yields roughly 1,100,000 clones, of which 65% to 75% are seen a single time; around 1.5% belongs to the top ten. Sequences were obtained from memory CD4+ T cells sorted from blood. Subset: CD45RA-negative fraction. This receptor was identified in a man between 18 and 35 years old in good health. The chain couples TRBV10-2 to TRBJ2-3, with D unclear. Written as DNA, the CDR3 is TGCGCCAGCAGTGATTCGGCGGTTACAGATACGCAGTATTTT. The encoded protein is CASSDSAVTDTQYF.